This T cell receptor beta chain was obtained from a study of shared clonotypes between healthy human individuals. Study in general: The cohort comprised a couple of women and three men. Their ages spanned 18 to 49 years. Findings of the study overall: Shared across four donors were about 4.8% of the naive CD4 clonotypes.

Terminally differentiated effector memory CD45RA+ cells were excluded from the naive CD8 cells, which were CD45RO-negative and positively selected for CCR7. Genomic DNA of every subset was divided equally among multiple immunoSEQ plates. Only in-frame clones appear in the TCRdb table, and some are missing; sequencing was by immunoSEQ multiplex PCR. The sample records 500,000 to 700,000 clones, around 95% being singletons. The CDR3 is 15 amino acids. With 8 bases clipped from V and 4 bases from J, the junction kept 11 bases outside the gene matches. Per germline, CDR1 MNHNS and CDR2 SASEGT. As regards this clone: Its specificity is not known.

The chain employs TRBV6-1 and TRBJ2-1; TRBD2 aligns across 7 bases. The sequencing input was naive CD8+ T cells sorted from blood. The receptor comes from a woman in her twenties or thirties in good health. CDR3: CASGGFSGAYNEQFF. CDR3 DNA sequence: TGTGCCAGCGGGGGGTTCAGCGGGGCATACAATGAGCAGTTCTTC.